This is a list of T cell receptor beta chains from one sample in a study of cytomegalovirus exposure and HLA in healthy donors. Some clones are missing from TCRdb's copy, which holds only in-frame ones; the method was immunoSEQ multiplex PCR. The sample contains about 130,000 clones, around 80% of which appear only once. Sample: PBMCs. The receptors were sampled from a man aged 30-40 years in good health and CMV-seropositive. Each CDR3 is given with its conserved first and last residue. The D gene is left open where the match is weak. Not all rows give a size; the values are once, few, many and, for expanded clones, a class.

j_call: TRBJ2-5; clone_size: NA; d_call: NA; v_call: TRBV23-1; cdr3_aa: CASSQFIEGQYF; cdr3_nt: TGCGCCAGCAGTCAGTTTATAGAGGGCCAGTACTTC
j_call: TRBJ2-1; clone_size: NA; d_call: TRBD2; v_call: TRBV7-6; cdr3_aa: CASSLRLSGREGNEQFF; cdr3_nt: TGTGCCAGCAGCCTCAGGCTTAGCGGGAGGGAGGGCAATGAGCAGTTCTTC
j_call: TRBJ1-2; clone_size: NA; d_call: NA; v_call: TRBV10-3; cdr3_aa: CAISLSDNGYTF; cdr3_nt: TGTGCCATCAGCCTGAGTGATAATGGCTACACCTTC
j_call: TRBJ2-3; clone_size: once; d_call: NA; v_call: TRBV29-1; cdr3_aa: CSFSRTDTQYF; cdr3_nt: TGCAGCTTCTCCCGCACAGATACGCAGTATTTT
j_call: TRBJ1-4; clone_size: NA; d_call: NA; v_call: TRBV5-6; cdr3_aa: CASTRQAIGEKLFF; cdr3_nt: TGTGCCAGCACCAGACAAGCTATAGGAGAAAAACTGTTTTTT
j_call: TRBJ2-7; clone_size: NA; d_call: TRBD2; v_call: TRBV27; cdr3_aa: CASSPLGASGVSYEQYF; cdr3_nt: TGTGCCAGCAGTCCTCTCGGGGCTAGCGGGGTTTCCTACGAGCAGTACTTC
j_call: TRBJ1-2; clone_size: NA; d_call: NA; v_call: TRBV7-6; cdr3_aa: CASSLASGTLYGYTF; cdr3_nt: TGTGCCAGCAGCTTAGCCTCAGGGACTCTCTATGGCTACACCTTC
j_call: TRBJ1-2; clone_size: NA; d_call: NA; v_call: TRBV6-5; cdr3_aa: CASSSDKDYGYTF; cdr3_nt: TGTGCCAGCAGTTCAGACAAGGACTATGGCTACACCTTC
j_call: TRBJ1-1; clone_size: NA; d_call: NA; v_call: TRBV5-4; cdr3_aa: CASSGGGLNTEAFF; cdr3_nt: TGTGCCAGCAGCGGGGGAGGGCTTAACACTGAAGCTTTCTTT
j_call: TRBJ2-7; clone_size: NA; d_call: TRBD2; v_call: TRBV10-3; cdr3_aa: CAISVSSGRDAYEQYF; cdr3_nt: TGTGCCATCAGTGTGTCTAGCGGGAGGGACGCCTACGAGCAGTACTTC
j_call: TRBJ2-3; clone_size: NA; d_call: NA; v_call: TRBV7-8; cdr3_aa: CASSPDQVNTQYF; cdr3_nt: TGTGCCAGCAGCCCAGATCAGGTTAATACGCAGTATTTT
j_call: TRBJ2-7; clone_size: NA; d_call: NA; v_call: TRBV5-8; cdr3_aa: CASSGGSDEQYF; cdr3_nt: TGTGCCAGCAGTGGGGGCTCGGACGAGCAGTACTTC
j_call: TRBJ1-1; clone_size: NA; d_call: NA; v_call: TRBV6-5; cdr3_aa: CASSYSWRNTEAFF; cdr3_nt: TGTGCCAGCAGTTACTCGTGGAGGAACACTGAAGCTTTCTTT
j_call: TRBJ2-1; clone_size: NA; d_call: TRBD2; v_call: TRBV5-1; cdr3_aa: CASSFLAGGQNEQFF; cdr3_nt: TGCGCCAGCAGCTTCTTAGCGGGAGGGCAAAATGAGCAGTTCTTC
j_call: TRBJ2-3; clone_size: NA; d_call: TRBD2; v_call: TRBV5-6; cdr3_aa: CASSLRDVLSGSHPDTQYF; cdr3_nt: TGTGCCAGCAGCTTGCGAGACGTGCTCAGCGGGAGTCACCCAGATACGCAGTATTTT
j_call: TRBJ2-7; clone_size: NA; d_call: TRBD2; v_call: TRBV28; cdr3_aa: CASSSSGSSPIYEQYF; cdr3_nt: TGTGCCAGCAGCTCTAGCGGGAGCTCCCCCATATACGAGCAGTACTTC
j_call: TRBJ2-7; clone_size: NA; d_call: TRBD2; v_call: TRBV5-6; cdr3_aa: CASSLLGLTSGEQYF; cdr3_nt: TGTGCCAGCAGCTTGCTGGGTTTGACTAGCGGCGAGCAGTACTTC
j_call: TRBJ2-3; clone_size: few; d_call: TRBD2; v_call: TRBV29-1; cdr3_aa: CSSPGLAGTDTQYF; cdr3_nt: TGCAGCTCCCCAGGGCTAGCGGGAACAGATACGCAGTATTTT
j_call: TRBJ2-5; clone_size: NA; d_call: TRBD2; v_call: TRBV19; cdr3_aa: CATGLAGTQYF; cdr3_nt: TGTGCCACAGGACTAGCGGGGACCCAGTACTTC
j_call: TRBJ2-3; clone_size: NA; d_call: NA; v_call: TRBV18; cdr3_aa: CASSRGRTIGDTQYF; cdr3_nt: TGTGCCAGCTCACGGGGCCGGACCATAGGAGATACGCAGTATTTT
j_call: TRBJ2-7; clone_size: NA; d_call: TRBD2; v_call: TRBV28; cdr3_aa: CASSPSGTYEQYF; cdr3_nt: TGTGCCAGCAGCCCTAGCGGAACCTACGAGCAGTACTTC
j_call: TRBJ2-7; clone_size: NA; d_call: NA; v_call: TRBV19; cdr3_aa: CASTKDSVPPYEQYF; cdr3_nt: TGTGCCAGTACTAAAGACAGTGTCCCGCCGTACGAGCAGTACTTC
j_call: TRBJ2-7; clone_size: NA; d_call: TRBD2; v_call: TRBV10-1; cdr3_aa: CASPPGTSHELDSYEQYF; cdr3_nt: TGCGCCAGCCCCCCCGGGACTAGTCACGAACTGGACTCCTACGAGCAGTACTTC
j_call: TRBJ1-5; clone_size: once; d_call: NA; v_call: TRBV6-1; cdr3_aa: CASSEEQGQPQHF; cdr3_nt: TGTGCCAGCAGTGAAGAACAGGGACAGCCCCAGCATTTT
j_call: TRBJ2-2; clone_size: NA; d_call: TRBD2; v_call: TRBV5-1; cdr3_aa: CASSLTVSGSSTGELFF; cdr3_nt: TGCGCCAGCAGCTTAACAGTTAGCGGGAGTTCCACCGGGGAGCTGTTTTTT
j_call: TRBJ2-7; clone_size: NA; d_call: TRBD2; v_call: TRBV28; cdr3_aa: CATRTSGKYEQYF; cdr3_nt: TGTGCCACTAGGACTAGCGGGAAGTACGAGCAGTACTTC
j_call: TRBJ1-1; clone_size: NA; d_call: NA; v_call: TRBV5-4; cdr3_aa: CASSSYDTEAFF; cdr3_nt: TGTGCCAGCAGCTCGTATGACACTGAAGCTTTCTTT
j_call: TRBJ2-5; clone_size: NA; d_call: TRBD2; v_call: TRBV9; cdr3_aa: CASSAGGAETQYF; cdr3_nt: TGTGCCAGCAGCGCGGGGGGGGCGGAGACCCAGTACTTC
j_call: TRBJ2-6; clone_size: NA; d_call: TRBD2; v_call: TRBV6-5; cdr3_aa: CASREESGANVLTF; cdr3_nt: TGTGCCAGCCGGGAGGAATCTGGGGCCAACGTCCTGACTTTC
j_call: TRBJ2-5; clone_size: NA; d_call: NA; v_call: TRBV30; cdr3_aa: CAWRGAGVPETQYF; cdr3_nt: TGTGCCTGGAGGGGGGCGGGAGTCCCAGAGACCCAGTACTTC
j_call: TRBJ1-1; clone_size: NA; d_call: TRBD1; v_call: TRBV27; cdr3_aa: CASSLGQAPVGTEAFF; cdr3_nt: TGTGCCAGCAGCCTAGGACAGGCCCCCGTCGGCACTGAAGCTTTCTTT
j_call: TRBJ2-1; clone_size: NA; d_call: NA; v_call: TRBV5-1; cdr3_aa: CASSQSTGSVNEQFF; cdr3_nt: TGCGCCAGCAGCCAAAGCACAGGTTCAGTCAATGAGCAGTTCTTC
j_call: TRBJ1-2; clone_size: NA; d_call: TRBD1; v_call: TRBV27; cdr3_aa: CASSSPTGGVYGYTF; cdr3_nt: TGTGCCAGCAGTTCCCCGACAGGGGGCGTGTATGGCTACACCTTC
j_call: TRBJ2-7; clone_size: NA; d_call: TRBD2; v_call: TRBV13; cdr3_aa: CASALGASGSYEQYF; cdr3_nt: TGTGCCAGCGCCCTTGGGGCTAGCGGCTCCTACGAGCAGTACTTC
j_call: TRBJ2-3; clone_size: NA; d_call: TRBD2; v_call: TRBV28; cdr3_aa: CASSFRTSASSTDTQYF; cdr3_nt: TGTGCCAGCAGTTTTAGGACTAGCGCTTCTAGCACAGATACGCAGTATTTT
j_call: TRBJ1-5; clone_size: few; d_call: NA; v_call: TRBV19; cdr3_aa: CASSGSTNQPQHF; cdr3_nt: TGTGCCAGTAGTGGATCGACAAATCAGCCCCAGCATTTT
j_call: TRBJ2-7; clone_size: NA; d_call: TRBD2; v_call: TRBV4-1; cdr3_aa: CASSQGPTGTTTRYEQYF; cdr3_nt: TGCGCCAGCAGCCAAGGCCCCACCGGGACTACAACGAGATACGAGCAGTACTTC
j_call: TRBJ2-7; clone_size: NA; d_call: NA; v_call: TRBV6-5; cdr3_aa: CASSTGWGNEQYF; cdr3_nt: TGTGCCAGCAGCACAGGGTGGGGCAACGAGCAGTACTTC
j_call: TRBJ1-1; clone_size: NA; d_call: TRBD1; v_call: TRBV29-1; cdr3_aa: CSAETGVNTEAFF; cdr3_nt: TGCAGCGCAGAGACAGGGGTGAACACTGAAGCTTTCTTT
j_call: TRBJ1-5; clone_size: once; d_call: NA; v_call: TRBV5-1; cdr3_aa: CASSRGGGSNQPQHF; cdr3_nt: TGCGCCAGCAGCCGGGGAGGGGGAAGCAATCAGCCCCAGCATTTT
j_call: TRBJ2-3; clone_size: few; d_call: NA; v_call: TRBV29-1; cdr3_aa: CSVGGSTDTQYF; cdr3_nt: TGCAGCGTTGGCGGCAGCACAGATACGCAGTATTTT
j_call: TRBJ2-1; clone_size: NA; d_call: NA; v_call: TRBV5-6; cdr3_aa: CASSFTAVFSYNEQFF; cdr3_nt: TGTGCCAGCAGCTTCACGGCGGTTTTCTCCTACAATGAGCAGTTCTTC
j_call: TRBJ2-7; clone_size: NA; d_call: NA; v_call: TRBV10-1; cdr3_aa: CASSGGYEQYF; cdr3_nt: TGCGCCAGCAGTGGAGGCTACGAGCAGTACTTC
j_call: TRBJ2-1; clone_size: NA; d_call: NA; v_call: TRBV2; cdr3_aa: CASSLLSLEQFF; cdr3_nt: TGTGCCAGCAGTCTCCTTAGCCTTGAGCAGTTCTTC
j_call: TRBJ1-1; clone_size: NA; d_call: TRBD1; v_call: TRBV2; cdr3_aa: CASKDTGGYTEAFF; cdr3_nt: TGTGCCAGCAAGGATACAGGGGGCTACACTGAAGCTTTCTTT
j_call: TRBJ2-7; clone_size: NA; d_call: NA; v_call: TRBV7-2; cdr3_aa: CASSQRYEQYF; cdr3_nt: TGTGCCAGCAGCCAACGGTACGAGCAGTACTTC
j_call: TRBJ2-1; clone_size: NA; d_call: TRBD2; v_call: TRBV9; cdr3_aa: CASSVVPAGGRNEQFF; cdr3_nt: TGTGCCAGCAGCGTAGTCCCAGCGGGAGGGAGGAATGAGCAGTTCTTC
j_call: TRBJ2-3; clone_size: NA; d_call: NA; v_call: TRBV7-9; cdr3_aa: CASSFSGHTDTQYF; cdr3_nt: TGTGCCAGCAGCTTTTCAGGGCACACAGATACGCAGTATTTT
j_call: TRBJ2-7; clone_size: NA; d_call: TRBD2; v_call: TRBV27; cdr3_aa: CASRSGTSGRFYEQYF; cdr3_nt: TGTGCCAGCAGATCCGGAACTAGCGGGAGGTTCTACGAGCAGTACTTC
j_call: TRBJ2-1; clone_size: NA; d_call: NA; v_call: TRBV7-7; cdr3_aa: CASSPTSGSYNEQFF; cdr3_nt: TGTGCCAGCAGCCCCACTAGTGGCTCCTACAATGAGCAGTTCTTC
j_call: TRBJ2-7; clone_size: NA; d_call: TRBD1; v_call: TRBV7-9; cdr3_aa: CASSRQGPYEQYF; cdr3_nt: TGTGCCAGCAGCCGACAGGGCCCCTACGAGCAGTACTTC
j_call: TRBJ1-2; clone_size: NA; d_call: NA; v_call: TRBV25-1; cdr3_aa: CASSDSDRNYGYTF; cdr3_nt: TGTGCCAGCAGTGACTCAGACAGGAACTATGGCTACACCTTC
j_call: TRBJ2-2; clone_size: NA; d_call: NA; v_call: TRBV19; cdr3_aa: CASSAQGRNTGELFF; cdr3_nt: TGTGCCAGTAGTGCACAGGGCCGGAACACCGGGGAGCTGTTTTTT
j_call: TRBJ2-1; clone_size: NA; d_call: TRBD2; v_call: TRBV29-1; cdr3_aa: CSVPGLGGNEQFF; cdr3_nt: TGCAGCGTTCCGGGACTAGGAGGCAATGAGCAGTTCTTC